The clone carrying this T cell receptor beta chain was picked up a small number of times. Its antigen remains unidentified. Germline CDR1 is SGHRS and CDR2 is YFSETQ. The CDR3 length is 15 residues. J lost 4 bases, V lost 4 bases, and 7 bases had no gene match. TCRdb's table, derived via immunoSEQ multiplex PCR, lists solely in-frame clones and lacks some. The table lists more than 95,000 clones, about 93% of them singletons, with roughly 0.59% in the top ten. The data belong to a study of siplizumab effects on memory and regulatory T cells. Study findings and constraints: The mean Treg-derived percentage of mappable alloreactive CD4+ clones was about 71% with siplizumab compared with 26.9% in controls. Fewer alloreactive sequences mapped to unstimulated CD4+ memory cells under siplizumab.

This rearrangement joins TRBV5-1 to TRBJ2-7; TRBD2 matches 11 bases. The sample was Tregs sorted from blood. This sequence was found in a human donor in good health. CDR3 bases: TGCGCCAGCAGCGCCACTAGCGGGGGATGGTACGAGCAGTACTTC. Its protein is CASSATSGGWYEQYF.